The T cell receptor beta chain described here comes from a study of blood T cell repertoires in COVID-19. Across the study: Sources were T cells, B-cell-depleted T cells, or PBMCs; the material itself was cDNA or gDNA.

Participant age was roughly 18 to 100 years, and participants resided in about 25 US areas. TCRdb's copy holds only in-frame clones and misses some; the assay was immunoSEQ multiplex PCR. The sample contains 450,000 to 600,000 clones, roughly nine tenths of which appear only once. Losses at the gene ends were 5 bases for V and 7 bases for J; bases not matched to a gene: 10. This CDR3 is 15 amino acids long. The germline V gene encodes CDR1 MNHEY and CDR2 SVGAGI. This rearrangement joins TRBV6-5 to TRBJ1-5, with TRBD1 matching over 8 bases. The origin of this receptor is a woman aged 18-35 years who had recovered from COVID-19. The material sequenced was PBMCs or T cells enriched from blood (not recorded which). The DNA for the CDR3 is TGTGCCAGCAGTATGGACAGGGAAGGAGGACAGCCCCAGCATTTT. This sequence encodes CASSMDREGGQPQHF.